This TCR beta chain was documented in a study of beta chain features in type 1 diabetes. Since all of the isolated RNA was reverse transcribed, expressed TCRB transcripts were what got sequenced. Samples of naive, central memory and regulatory T cells yielded a mean of about 3.5 million reads. The method was immunoSEQ multiplex PCR; TCRdb's version includes in-frame clones alone and lacks a portion of them. The sample gives under 800,000 clones, roughly a sixth of which show up once; under 0.095% is in the top ten. There are a few counts of this clone. What it binds is unknown. Study observations and caveats: Cells carrying high TCR expression could end up over-represented when cDNA is sequenced. A potential PCR bias toward shorter templates would be equal in patient and control samples.

This CDR3 comprises 16 residues. CDR1 is LGHNT and CDR2 is FRNRAP in the germline V gene. Trimming pared 0 bases from V and 4 bases from J, leaving 13 bases between. The chain couples TRBV12-5 to TRBJ2-1; D call uncertain. Sequenced input: naive CD4+ T cells from blood. The sequence was collected from a young man in good health. CDR3 sequence: CASGLVLGRKYNEQFF. The CDR3 DNA is TGTGCTAGTGGTTTGGTACTGGGCAGGAAGTACAATGAGCAGTTCTTC.